This T cell receptor (beta chain) was found in a study of CD8+ T cells in alopecia areata. Trimming took off 6 bases at V and 4 bases at J, with 12 bases between the two ends. The CDR3 sequence is 13 residues long. Germline-derived CDR1 and CDR2 are SNHLY and FYNNEI. Following RNA extraction, reverse transcription yielded cDNA that acted as the sequencing template. Some clones are missing from TCRdb's copy, which holds only in-frame ones; the method was immunoSEQ multiplex PCR. The sample carries fewer than 110,000 clones, roughly 53% recorded once. Investigators sorted PBMCs to obtain both CD4+ and CD8+ T cells.

The source material was CD4+ T cells sorted from blood. The sequence was obtained from a human donor in good health. This sequence joins TRBV2 and TRBJ2-5; D is possibly TRBD1 or TRBD2 (5 bases each). CDR3 bases: TGTGCCAGCAGCAGGGTAGCGAGAGAGACCCAGTACTTC. This encodes CASSRVARETQYF.